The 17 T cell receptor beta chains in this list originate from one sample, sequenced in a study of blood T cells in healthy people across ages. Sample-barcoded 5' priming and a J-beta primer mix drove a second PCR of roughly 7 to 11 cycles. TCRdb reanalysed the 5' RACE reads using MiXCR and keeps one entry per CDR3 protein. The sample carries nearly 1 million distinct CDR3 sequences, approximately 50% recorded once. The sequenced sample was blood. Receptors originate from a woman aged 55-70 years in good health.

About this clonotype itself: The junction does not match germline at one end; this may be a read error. The CDR3 region is CASSRSTQGNPPQHF. The CDR3 DNA reads as TGTGCCAGCTCCAGGAGCACACAAGGCAATCCGCCCCAGCATTTT. This chain uses TRBV18 with TRBJ1-5; D unclear. Germline lookup yields CDR1 KGHSH and CDR2 LQKENI. The CDR3 sequence is 15 residues long.

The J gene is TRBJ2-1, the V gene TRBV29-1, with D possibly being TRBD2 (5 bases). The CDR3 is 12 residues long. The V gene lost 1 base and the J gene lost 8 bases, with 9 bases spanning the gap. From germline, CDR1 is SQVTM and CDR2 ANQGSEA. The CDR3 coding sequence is TGCAGCGTTGAAGGAACAGCGGATGAGCAGTTCTTC. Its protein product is CSVEGTADEQFF.

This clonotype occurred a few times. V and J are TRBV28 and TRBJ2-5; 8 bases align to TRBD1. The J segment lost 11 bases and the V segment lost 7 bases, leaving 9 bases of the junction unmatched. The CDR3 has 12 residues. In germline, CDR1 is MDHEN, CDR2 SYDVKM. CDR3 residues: CASTTGGLGQYF. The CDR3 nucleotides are TGTGCCAGCACCACAGGGGGTCTGGGGCAGTACTTC.

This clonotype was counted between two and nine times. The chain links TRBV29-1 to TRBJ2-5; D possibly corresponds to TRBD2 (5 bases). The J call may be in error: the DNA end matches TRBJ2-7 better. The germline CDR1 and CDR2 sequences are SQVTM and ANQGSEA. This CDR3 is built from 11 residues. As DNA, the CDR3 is TGCAGCGTCCAGGACTGGTACGAGCAGTACTTC. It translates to CSVQDWYEQYF.

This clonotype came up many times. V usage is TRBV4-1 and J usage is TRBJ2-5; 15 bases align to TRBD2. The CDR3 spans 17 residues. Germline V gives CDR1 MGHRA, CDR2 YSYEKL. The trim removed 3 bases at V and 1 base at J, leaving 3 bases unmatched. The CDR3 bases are TGCGCCAGCAGCCAGGGGACTAGCGGGAGGATCCAAGAGACCCAGTACTTC. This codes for CASSQGTSGRIQETQYF.

CDR3 DNA: TGTGCCAGCAGCCGGACAGGGGTGGGCCGCGAGCAGTACTTC. Translated: CASSRTGVGREQYF. The V gene is TRBV12-3 or TRBV12-4, the J gene TRBJ2-7; 9 nucleotides align to TRBD1. Trimming at V came to 6 bases and at J to 6 bases, leaving 9 bases not matched to a gene. The CDR3 totals 14 residues.

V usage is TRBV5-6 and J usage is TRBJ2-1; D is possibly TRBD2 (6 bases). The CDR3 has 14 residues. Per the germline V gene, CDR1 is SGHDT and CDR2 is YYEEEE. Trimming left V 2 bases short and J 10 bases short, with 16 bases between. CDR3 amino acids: CASSFDLGSGEQFF. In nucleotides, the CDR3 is TGTGCCAGCAGCTTTGACCTCGGGAGTGGCGAGCAGTTCTTC.

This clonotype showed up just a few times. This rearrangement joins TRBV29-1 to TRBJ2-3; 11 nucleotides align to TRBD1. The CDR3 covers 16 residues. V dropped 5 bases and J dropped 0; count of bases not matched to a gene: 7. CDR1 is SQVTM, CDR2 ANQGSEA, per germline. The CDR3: CSVSRTGGKSTDTQYF. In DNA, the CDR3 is TGCAGCGTTTCACGGACAGGGGGCAAAAGCACAGATACGCAGTATTTT.

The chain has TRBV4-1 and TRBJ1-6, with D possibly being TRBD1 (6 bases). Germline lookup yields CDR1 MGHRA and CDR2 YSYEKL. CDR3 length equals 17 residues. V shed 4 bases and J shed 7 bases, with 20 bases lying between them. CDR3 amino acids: CASSPLAATGRNSPLHF. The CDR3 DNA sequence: TGCGCCAGCAGCCCCCTAGCCGCGACAGGTCGCAATTCACCCCTCCACTTT.

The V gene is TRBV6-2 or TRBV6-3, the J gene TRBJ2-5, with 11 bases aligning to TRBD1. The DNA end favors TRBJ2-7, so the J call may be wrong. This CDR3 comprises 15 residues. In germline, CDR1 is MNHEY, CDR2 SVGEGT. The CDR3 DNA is TGTGCCAGCAGACGTTCGGGACAGGGGGTTAGCGAGCAGTACTTC. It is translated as CASRRSGQGVSEQYF.

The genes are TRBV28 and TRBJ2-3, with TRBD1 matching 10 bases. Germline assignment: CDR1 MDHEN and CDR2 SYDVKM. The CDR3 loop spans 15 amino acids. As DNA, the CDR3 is TGTACCATCGGGGACAGGGGAGGGAGCACAGATACGCAGTATTTT. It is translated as CTIGDRGGSTDTQYF. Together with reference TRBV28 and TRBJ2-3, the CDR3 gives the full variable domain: DVKVTQSSRYLVKRTGEKVFLECVQDMDHENMFWYRQDPGLGLRLIYFSYDVKMKEKGDIPEGYSVSREKKERFSLILESASTNQTSMYLCTIGDRGGSTDTQYFGPGTRLTVL.

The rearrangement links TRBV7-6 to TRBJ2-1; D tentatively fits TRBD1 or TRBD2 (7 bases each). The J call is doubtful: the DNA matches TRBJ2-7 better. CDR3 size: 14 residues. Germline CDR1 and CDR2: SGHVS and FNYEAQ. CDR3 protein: CATRGGQGSNEQYF. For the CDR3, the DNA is TGTGCCACCAGGGGGGGGCAGGGGTCCAATGAGCAGTACTTC.

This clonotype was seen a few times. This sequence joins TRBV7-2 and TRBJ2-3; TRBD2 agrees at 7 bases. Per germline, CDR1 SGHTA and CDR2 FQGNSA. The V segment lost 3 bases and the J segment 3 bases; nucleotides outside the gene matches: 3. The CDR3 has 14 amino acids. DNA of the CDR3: TGTGCCAGCAGCTTTAGGCGGGAGACAGATACGCAGTATTTT. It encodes CASSFRRETDTQYF.

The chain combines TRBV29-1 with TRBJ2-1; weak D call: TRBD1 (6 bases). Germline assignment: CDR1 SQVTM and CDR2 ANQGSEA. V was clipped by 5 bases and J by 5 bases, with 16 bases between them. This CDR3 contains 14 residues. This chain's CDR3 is CSVQGHRQDNEQFF. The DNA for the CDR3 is TGCAGCGTTCAAGGCCACAGACAGGACAATGAGCAGTTCTTC.

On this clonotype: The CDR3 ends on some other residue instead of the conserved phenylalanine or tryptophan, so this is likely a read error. CDR3 loop: CASRTGGSGEQYL. The CDR3 bases are TGTGCCAGCAGGACAGGGGGTTCGGGGGAGCAGTACTTA. The chain recombines TRBV5-6 with TRBJ2-7; 9 nucleotides line up with TRBD1. CDR1 and CDR2 (germline): SGHDT, YYEEEE. Trimming removed 5 bases from V and 7 bases from J; junction bases left unmatched: 7. The CDR3 is made up of 13 amino acids.

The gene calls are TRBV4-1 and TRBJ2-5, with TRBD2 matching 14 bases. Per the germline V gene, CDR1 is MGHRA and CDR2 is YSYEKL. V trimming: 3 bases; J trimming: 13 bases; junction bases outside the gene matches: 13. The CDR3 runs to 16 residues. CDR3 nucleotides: TGCGCCAGCAGCCAGGTGGGACTAGCGGGAGAGAGGGCGGGGTACTTC. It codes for CASSQVGLAGERAGYF.

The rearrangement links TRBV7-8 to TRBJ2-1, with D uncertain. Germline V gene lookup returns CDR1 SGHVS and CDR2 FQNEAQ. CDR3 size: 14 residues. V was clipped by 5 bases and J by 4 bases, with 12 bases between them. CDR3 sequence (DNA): TGTGCCAGCAGCCCAGGACGGGTGTACAATGAGCAGTTCTTC. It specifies CASSPGRVYNEQFF.